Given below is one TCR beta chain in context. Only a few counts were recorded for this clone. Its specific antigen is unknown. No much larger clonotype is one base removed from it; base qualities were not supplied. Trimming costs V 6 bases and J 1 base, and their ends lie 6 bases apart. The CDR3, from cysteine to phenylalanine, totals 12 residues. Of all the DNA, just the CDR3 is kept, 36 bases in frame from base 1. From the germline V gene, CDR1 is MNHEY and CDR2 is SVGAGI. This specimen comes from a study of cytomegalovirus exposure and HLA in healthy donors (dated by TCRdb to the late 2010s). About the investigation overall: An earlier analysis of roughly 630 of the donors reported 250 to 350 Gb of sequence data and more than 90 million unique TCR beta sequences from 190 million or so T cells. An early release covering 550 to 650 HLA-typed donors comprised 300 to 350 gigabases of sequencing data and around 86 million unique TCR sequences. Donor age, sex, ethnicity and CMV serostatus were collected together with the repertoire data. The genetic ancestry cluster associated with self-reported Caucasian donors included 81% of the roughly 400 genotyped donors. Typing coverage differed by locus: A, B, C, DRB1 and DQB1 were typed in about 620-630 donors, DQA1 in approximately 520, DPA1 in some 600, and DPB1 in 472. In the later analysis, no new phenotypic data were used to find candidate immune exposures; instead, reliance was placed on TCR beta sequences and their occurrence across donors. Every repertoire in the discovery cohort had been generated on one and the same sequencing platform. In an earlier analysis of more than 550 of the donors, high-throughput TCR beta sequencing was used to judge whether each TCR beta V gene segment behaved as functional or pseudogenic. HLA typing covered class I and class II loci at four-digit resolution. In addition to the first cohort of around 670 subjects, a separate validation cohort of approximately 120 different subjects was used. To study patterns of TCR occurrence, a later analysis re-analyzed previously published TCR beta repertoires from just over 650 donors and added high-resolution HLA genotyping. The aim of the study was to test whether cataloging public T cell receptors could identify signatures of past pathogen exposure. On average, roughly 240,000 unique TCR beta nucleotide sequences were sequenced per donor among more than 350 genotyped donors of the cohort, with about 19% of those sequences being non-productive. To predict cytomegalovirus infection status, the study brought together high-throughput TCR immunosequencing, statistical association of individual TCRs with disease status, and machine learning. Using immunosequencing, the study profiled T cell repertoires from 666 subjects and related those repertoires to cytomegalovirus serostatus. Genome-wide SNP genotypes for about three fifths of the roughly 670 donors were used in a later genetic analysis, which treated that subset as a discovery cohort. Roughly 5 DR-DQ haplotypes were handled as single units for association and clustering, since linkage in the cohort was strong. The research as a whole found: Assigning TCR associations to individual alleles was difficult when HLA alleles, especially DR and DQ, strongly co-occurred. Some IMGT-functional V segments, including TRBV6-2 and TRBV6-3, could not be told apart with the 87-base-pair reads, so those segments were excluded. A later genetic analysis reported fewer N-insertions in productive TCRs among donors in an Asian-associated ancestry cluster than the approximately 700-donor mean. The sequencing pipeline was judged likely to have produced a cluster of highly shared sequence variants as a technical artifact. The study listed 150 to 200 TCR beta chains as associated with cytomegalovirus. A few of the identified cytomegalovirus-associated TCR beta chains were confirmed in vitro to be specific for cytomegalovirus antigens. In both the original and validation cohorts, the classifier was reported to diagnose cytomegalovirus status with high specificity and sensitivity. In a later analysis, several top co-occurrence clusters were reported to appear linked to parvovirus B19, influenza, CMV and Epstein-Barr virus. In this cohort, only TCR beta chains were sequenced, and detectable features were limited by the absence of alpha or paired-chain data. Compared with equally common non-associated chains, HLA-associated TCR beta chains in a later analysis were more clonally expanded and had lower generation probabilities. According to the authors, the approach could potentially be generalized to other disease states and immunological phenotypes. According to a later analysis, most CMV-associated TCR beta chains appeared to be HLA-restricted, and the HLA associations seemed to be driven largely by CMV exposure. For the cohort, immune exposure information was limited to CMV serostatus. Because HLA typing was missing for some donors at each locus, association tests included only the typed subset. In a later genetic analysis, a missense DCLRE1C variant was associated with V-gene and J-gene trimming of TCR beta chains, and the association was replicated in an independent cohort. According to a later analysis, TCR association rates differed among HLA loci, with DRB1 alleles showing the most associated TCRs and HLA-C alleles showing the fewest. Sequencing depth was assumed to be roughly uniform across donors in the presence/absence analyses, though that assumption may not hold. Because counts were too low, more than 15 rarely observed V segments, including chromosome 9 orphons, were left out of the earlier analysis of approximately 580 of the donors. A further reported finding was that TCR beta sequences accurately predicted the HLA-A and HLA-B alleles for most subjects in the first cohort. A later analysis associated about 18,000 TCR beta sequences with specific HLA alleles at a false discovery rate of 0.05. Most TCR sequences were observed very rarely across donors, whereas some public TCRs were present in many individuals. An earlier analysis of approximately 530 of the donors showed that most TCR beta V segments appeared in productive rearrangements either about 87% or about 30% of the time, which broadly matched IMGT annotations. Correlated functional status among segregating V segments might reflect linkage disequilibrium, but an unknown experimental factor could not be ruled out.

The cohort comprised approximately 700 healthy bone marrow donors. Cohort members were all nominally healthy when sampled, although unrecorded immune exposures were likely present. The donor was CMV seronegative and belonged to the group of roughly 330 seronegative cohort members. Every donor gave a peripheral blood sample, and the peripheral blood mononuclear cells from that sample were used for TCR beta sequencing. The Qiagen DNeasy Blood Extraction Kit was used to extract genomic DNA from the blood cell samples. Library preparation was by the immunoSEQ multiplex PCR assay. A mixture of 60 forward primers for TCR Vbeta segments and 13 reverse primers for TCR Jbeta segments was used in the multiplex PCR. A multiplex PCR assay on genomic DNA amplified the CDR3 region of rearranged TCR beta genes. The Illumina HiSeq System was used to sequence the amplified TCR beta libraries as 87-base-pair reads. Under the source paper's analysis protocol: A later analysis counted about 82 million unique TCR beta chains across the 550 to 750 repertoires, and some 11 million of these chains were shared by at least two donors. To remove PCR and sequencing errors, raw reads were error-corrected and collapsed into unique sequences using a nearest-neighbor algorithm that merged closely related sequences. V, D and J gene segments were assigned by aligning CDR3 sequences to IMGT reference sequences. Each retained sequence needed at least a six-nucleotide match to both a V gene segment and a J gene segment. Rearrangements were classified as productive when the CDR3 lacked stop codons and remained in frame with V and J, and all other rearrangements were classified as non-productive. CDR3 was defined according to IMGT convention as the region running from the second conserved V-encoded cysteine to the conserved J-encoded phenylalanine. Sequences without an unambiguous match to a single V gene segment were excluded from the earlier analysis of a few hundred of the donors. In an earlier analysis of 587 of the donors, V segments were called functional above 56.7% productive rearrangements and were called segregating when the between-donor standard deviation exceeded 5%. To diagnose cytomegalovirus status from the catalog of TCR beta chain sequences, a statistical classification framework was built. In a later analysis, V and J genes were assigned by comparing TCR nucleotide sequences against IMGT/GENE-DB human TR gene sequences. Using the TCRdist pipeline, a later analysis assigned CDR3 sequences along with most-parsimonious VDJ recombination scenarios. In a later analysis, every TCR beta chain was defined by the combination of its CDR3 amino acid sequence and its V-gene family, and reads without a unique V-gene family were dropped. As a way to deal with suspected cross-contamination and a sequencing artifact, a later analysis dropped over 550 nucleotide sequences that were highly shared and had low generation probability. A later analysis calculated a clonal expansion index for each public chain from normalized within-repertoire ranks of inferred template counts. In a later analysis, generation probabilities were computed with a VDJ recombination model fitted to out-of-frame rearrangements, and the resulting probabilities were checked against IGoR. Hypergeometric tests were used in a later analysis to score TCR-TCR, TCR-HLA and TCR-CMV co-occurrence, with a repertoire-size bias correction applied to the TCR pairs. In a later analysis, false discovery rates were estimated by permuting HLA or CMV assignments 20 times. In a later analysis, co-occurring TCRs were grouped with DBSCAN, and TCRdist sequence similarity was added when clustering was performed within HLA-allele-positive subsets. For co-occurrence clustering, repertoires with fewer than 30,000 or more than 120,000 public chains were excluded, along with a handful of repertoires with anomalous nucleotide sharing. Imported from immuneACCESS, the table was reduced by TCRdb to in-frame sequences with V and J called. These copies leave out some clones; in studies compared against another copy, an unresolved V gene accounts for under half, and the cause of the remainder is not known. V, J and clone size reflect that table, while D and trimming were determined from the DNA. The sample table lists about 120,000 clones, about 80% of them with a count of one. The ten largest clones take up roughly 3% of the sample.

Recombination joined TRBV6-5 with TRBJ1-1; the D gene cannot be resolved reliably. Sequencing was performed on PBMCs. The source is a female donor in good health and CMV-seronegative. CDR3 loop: CASRAGNTEAFF. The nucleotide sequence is TGTGCCAGCAGGGCAGGGAACACTGAAGCTTTCTTT.